Listed below are T cell receptor beta chains from one sample, sequenced in a study of T cells in Graves' hyperthyroidism and ophthalmopathy. TCRdb re-called the multiplex PCR reads with MiXCR, one entry per CDR3 protein. In the table there are about 410,000 distinct CDR3 sequences, roughly 15% of which are singletons. The sequencing sample was made of blood. The receptors here all came from a man aged 18 to 35 with Graves' ophthalmopathy. Both conserved end residues are part of each CDR3.

V	CDR3
TRBV6-1	CASSTGTGSYNEQFF
TRBV6-5	CASSYTRGPQHF
TRBV3-1	CASRQGSAEAFF
TRBV6-2/TRBV6-3	CASREEGYEQYF
TRBV6-1	CASSQYRAGNTIYF
TRBV5-5	CASSMGGLGSPLHF
TRBV18	CASSPPLMETQYF
TRBV19	CASSVAVADDEQFF
TRBV10-3	CAISPDTSNYGYTF
TRBV7-9	CTSSVYGTGGYEQYF
TRBV18	CASSTQGDPSKQPQHF
TRBV5-4	CTSKGDYGYTF
TRBV7-9	CASSLGQGGLEGYTF
TRBV9	CASGVGDSQETQYF
TRBV5-1	CASSLTGSSSYEQYF
TRBV5-1	CASSHSTGGTYGYTF
TRBV7-9	CAREGLLHTEAFF
TRBV5-1	CASGAVLGYEQYF
TRBV4-1	CASSPGLNYNEQFF
TRBV5-5	CASLEDSGSGNTIYF
TRBV20-1	CSASRTSGGSGQPGELFF
TRBV6-1	CASSEAQARPAFF
TRBV6-1	CASLLRAGVKDTQYF
TRBV5-1	CASRPGQGTDTQYF
TRBV2	CASSEDPAGSSYNEQYF
TRBV7-3	CASSFGTDGELFF
TRBV6-5	CASKLNHNSPLHF
TRBV25-1	CASSDYLQLNSYEQYF
TRBV12-3/TRBV12-4	CASSLVGNSPLHF
TRBV6-1	CASNPRDRGAEAFF
TRBV30	CASRERSSGANVLTF
TRBV7-9	CASSLVFLEEKLFF
TRBV27	CASSPGPAYEQYF
TRBV3-1	CASSPRTSEYEQYF
TRBV6-1	CASSSLNSNQPQHF